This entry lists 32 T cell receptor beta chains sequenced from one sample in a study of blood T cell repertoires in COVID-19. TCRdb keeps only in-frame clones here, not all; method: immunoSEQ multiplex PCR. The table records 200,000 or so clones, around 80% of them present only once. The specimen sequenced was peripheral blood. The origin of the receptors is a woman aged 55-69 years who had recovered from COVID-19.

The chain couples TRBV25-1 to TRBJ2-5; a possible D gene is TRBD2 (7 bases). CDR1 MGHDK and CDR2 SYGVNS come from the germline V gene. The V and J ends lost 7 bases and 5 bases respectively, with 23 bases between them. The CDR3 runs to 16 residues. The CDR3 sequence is CASTGAPSWGGETQYF. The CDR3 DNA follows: TGTGCCAGCACTGGGGCCCCTTCTTGGGGGGGCGAGACCCAGTACTTC. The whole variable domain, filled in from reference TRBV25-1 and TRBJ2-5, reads EADIYQTPRYLVIGTGKKITLECSQTMGHDKMYWYQQDPGMELHLIHYSYGVNSTEKGDLSSESTVSRIRTEHFPLTLESARPSHTSQYLCASTGAPSWGGETQYFGPGTRLLVL.

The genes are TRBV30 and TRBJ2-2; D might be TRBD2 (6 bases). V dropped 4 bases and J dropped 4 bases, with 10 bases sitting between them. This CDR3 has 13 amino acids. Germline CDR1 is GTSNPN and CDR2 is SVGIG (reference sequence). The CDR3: CAWTPRGTGELFF. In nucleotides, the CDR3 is TGTGCCTGGACCCCGCGGGGCACCGGGGAGCTGTTTTTT.

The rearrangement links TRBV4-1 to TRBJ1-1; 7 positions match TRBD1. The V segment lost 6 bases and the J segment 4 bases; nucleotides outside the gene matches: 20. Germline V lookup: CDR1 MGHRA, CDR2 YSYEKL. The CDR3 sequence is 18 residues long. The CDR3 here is CASSQRRDRPLWGTEAFF. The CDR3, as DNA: TGCGCCAGCAGTCAACGGCGGGACAGACCCCTATGGGGCACTGAAGCTTTCTTT.

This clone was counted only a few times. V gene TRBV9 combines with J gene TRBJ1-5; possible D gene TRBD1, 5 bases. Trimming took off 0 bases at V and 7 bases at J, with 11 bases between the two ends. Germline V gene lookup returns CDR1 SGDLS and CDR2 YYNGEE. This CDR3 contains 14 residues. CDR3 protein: CASSVAGVDQPQHF. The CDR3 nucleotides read TGTGCCAGCAGCGTAGCGGGGGTCGACCAGCCCCAGCATTTT.

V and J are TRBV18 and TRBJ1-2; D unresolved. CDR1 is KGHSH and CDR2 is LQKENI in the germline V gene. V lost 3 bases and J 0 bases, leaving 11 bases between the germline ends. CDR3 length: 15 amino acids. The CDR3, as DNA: TGTGCCAGCTCACCTCTGGCGGCCCCTAACTATGGCTACACCTTC. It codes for CASSPLAAPNYGYTF.

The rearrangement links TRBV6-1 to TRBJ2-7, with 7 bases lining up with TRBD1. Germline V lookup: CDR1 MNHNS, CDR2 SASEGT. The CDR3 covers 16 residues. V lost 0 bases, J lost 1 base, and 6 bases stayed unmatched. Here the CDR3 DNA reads TGTGCCAGCAGTGAAGCACGAGACAGGGAATCCTACGAGCAGTACTTC. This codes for CASSEARDRESYEQYF.

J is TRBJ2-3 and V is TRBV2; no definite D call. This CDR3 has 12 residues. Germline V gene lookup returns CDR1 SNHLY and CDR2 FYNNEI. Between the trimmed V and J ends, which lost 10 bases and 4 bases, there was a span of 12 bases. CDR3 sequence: CATKSDSDTQYF. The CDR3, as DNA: TGTGCCACCAAGAGTGATTCAGATACGCAGTATTTT.

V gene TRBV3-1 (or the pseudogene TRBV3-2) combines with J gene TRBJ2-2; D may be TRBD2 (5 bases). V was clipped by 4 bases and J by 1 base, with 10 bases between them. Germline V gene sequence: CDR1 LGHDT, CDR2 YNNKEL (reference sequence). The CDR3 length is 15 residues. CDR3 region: CASSLGLLNTGELFF. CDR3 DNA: TGTGCCAGCAGCCTTGGACTCCTGAACACCGGGGAGCTGTTTTTT.

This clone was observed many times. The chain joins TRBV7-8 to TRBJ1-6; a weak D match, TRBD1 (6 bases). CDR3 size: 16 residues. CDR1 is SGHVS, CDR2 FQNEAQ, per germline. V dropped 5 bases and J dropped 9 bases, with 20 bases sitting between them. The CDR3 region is CASSAITSRGGSPLHF. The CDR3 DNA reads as TGTGCCAGCAGCGCTATTACATCTAGGGGGGGTTCACCCCTCCACTTT.

The CDR3: CASTPRAGWNQPQHF. The CDR3, as DNA: TGTGCCAGCACCCCACGGGCAGGGTGGAATCAGCCCCAGCATTTT. The J gene is TRBJ1-5, the V gene TRBV6-2 or TRBV6-3; D is perhaps TRBD1 (5 bases). This CDR3 contains 15 residues. The V end was cut by 7 bases, the J end by 4 bases, with 17 bases between. Germline V lookup: CDR1 MNHEY, CDR2 SVGEGT.

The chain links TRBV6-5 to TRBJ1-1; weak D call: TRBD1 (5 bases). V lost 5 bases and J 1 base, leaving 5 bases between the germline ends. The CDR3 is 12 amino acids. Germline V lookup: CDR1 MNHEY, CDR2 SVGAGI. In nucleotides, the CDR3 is TGTGCCAGCAGTACAGGGAACACTGAAGCTTTCTTT. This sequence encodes CASSTGNTEAFF.

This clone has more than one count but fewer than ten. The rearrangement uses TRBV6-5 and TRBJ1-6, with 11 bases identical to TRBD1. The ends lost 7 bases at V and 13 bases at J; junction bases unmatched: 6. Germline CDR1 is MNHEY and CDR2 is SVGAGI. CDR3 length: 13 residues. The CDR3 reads CASNRDRGTPLHF. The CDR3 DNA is TGTGCCAGCAATCGGGACAGGGGGACGCCCCTCCACTTT.

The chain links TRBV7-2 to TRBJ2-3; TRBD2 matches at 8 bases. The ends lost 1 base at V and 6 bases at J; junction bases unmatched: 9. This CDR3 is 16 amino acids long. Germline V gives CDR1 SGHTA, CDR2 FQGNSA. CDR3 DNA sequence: TGTGCCAGCAGCTTAGGGGTTAGCGGGATCCGGGATACGCAGTATTTT. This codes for CASSLGVSGIRDTQYF.

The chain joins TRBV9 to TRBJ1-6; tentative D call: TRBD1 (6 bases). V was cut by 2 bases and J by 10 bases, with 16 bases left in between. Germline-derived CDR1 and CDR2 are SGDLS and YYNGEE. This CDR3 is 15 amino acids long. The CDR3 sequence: CASSVRGTQGSPLHF. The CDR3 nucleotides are TGTGCCAGCAGCGTGAGGGGCACGCAGGGGTCACCCCTCCACTTT.

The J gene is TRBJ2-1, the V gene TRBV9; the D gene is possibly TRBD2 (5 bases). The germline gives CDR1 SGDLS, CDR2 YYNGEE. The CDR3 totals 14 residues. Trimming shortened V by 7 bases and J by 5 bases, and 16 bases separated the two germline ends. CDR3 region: CASGILGLNNEQFF. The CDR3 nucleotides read TGTGCCAGCGGAATACTAGGATTAAACAATGAGCAGTTCTTC.

The CDR3 region has the DNA TGTGCCAGCAGTTTCCGACAGGGTGGCCACGAGCAGTACTTC. Protein sequence: CASSFRQGGHEQYF. V usage is TRBV2 and J usage is TRBJ2-7, with TRBD1 matching over 7 bases. Germline CDR1 is SNHLY and CDR2 is FYNNEI. The CDR3 spans 14 residues. V was pared by 5 bases and J by 5 bases, with 9 bases of the junction left unmatched.

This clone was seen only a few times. This CDR3 is CASSPLQGGPEAFF. CDR3 DNA: TGTGCCAGTAGTCCGTTACAGGGGGGACCTGAAGCTTTCTTT. V and J are TRBV19 and TRBJ1-1; 8 bases align to TRBD1. With V trimmed by 5 bases and J by 6 bases, 8 bases remained unmatched. This CDR3 region has 14 residues. Germline lookup yields CDR1 LNHDA and CDR2 SQIVND (reference sequence).

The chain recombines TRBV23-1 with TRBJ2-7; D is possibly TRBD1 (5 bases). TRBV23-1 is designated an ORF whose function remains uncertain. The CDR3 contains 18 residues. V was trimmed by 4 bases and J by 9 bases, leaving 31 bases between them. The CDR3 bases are TGCGCCAGCAGTCGAGACAGTCAAAGCTCGTCCATTCCTACGACGCAGTACTTC. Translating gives CASSRDSQSSSIPTTQYF.

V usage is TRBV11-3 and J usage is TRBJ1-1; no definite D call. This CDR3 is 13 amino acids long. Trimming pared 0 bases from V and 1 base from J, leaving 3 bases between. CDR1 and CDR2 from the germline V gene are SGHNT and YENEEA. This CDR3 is CASSLEQNTEAFF. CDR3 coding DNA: TGTGCCAGCAGCTTAGAACAGAACACTGAAGCTTTCTTT.

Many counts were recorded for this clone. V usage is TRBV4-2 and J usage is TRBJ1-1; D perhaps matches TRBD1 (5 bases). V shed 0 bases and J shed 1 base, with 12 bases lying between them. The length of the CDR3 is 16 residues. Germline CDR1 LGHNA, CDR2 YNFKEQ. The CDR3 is CASSQDSRQGNTEAFF. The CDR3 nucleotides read TGTGCCAGCAGCCAAGACTCGAGGCAGGGGAACACTGAAGCTTTCTTT.

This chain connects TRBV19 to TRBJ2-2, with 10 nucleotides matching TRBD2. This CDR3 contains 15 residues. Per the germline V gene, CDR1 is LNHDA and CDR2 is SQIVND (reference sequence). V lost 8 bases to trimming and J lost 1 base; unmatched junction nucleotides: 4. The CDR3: CASQRLAGNTGELFF. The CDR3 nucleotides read TGTGCCAGTCAGAGACTAGCGGGGAACACCGGGGAGCTGTTTTTT.

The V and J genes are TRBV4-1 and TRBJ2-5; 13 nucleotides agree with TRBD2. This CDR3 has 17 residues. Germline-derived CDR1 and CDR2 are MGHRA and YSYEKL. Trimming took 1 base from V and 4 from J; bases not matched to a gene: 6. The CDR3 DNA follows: TGCGCCAGCAGCCAAGGCGGGACTAGCGGGGTCGGAGAGACCCAGTACTTC. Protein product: CASSQGGTSGVGETQYF.

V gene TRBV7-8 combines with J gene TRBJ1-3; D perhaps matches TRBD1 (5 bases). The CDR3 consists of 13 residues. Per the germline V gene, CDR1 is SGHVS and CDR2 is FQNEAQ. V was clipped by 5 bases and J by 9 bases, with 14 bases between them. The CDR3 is CASSTPRGVTIYF. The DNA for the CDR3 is TGTGCCAGCAGCACCCCACGGGGGGTCACCATATATTTT.

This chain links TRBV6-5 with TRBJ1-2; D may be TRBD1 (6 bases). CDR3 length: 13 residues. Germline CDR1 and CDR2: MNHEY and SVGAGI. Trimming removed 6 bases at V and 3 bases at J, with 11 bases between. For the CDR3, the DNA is TGTGCCAGCAGCCGACAGGCCGACTATGGCTACACCTTC. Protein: CASSRQADYGYTF.

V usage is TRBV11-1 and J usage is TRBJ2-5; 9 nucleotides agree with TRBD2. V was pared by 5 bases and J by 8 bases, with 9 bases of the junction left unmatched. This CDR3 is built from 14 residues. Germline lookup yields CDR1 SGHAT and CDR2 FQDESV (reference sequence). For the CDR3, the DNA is TGTGCCAGCAGCCGACGGGGACTAGCAGATACCCAGTACTTC. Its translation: CASSRRGLADTQYF.

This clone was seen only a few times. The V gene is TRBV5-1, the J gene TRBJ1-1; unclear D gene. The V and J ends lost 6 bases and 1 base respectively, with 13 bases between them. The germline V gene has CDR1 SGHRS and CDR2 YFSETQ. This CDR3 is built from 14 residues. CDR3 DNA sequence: TGCGCCAGCACTTCGCTGGGCCGGAACACTGAAGCTTTCTTT. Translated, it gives CASTSLGRNTEAFF.

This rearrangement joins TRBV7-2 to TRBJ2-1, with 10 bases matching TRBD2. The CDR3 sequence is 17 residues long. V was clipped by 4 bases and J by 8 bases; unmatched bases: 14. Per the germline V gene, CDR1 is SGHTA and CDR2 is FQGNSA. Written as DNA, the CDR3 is TGTGCCAGCAGCTCCGAGAGCGGGGGGGCGAATGGGGATGAGCAGTTCTTC. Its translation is CASSSESGGANGDEQFF.

In DNA, the CDR3 is TGTGCCAGCAGCCAAGAGGTGGCTAGCGGGTACAATGAGCAGTTCTTC. This translates into CASSQEVASGYNEQFF. The chain carries TRBV4-2 and TRBJ2-1, with 8 bases identical to TRBD2. CDR1 LGHNA and CDR2 YNFKEQ come from the germline V gene. CDR3 length equals 16 residues. With 0 bases clipped from V and 4 bases from J, the junction kept 5 bases outside the gene matches.

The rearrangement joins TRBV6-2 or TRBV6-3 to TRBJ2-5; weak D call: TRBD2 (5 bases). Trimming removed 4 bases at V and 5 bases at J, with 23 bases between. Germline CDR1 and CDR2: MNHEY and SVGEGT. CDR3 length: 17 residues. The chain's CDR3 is CASSSPRLRTSVETQYF. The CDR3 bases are TGTGCCAGCAGTTCCCCCCGGCTTCGTACTAGTGTTGAGACCCAGTACTTC.

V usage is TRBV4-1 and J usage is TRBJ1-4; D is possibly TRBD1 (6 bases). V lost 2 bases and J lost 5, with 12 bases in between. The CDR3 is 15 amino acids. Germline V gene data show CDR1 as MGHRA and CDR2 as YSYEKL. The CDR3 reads CASSQPGTSNEKLFF. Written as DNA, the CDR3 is TGCGCCAGCAGCCAACCCGGGACAAGCAATGAAAAACTGTTTTTT.

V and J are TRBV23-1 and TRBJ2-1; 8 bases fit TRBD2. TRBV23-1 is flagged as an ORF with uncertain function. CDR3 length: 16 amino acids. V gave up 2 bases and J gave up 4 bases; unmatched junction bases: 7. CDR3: CASSQPLLAVYNEQFF. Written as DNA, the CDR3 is TGCGCCAGCAGTCAACCCCTACTAGCGGTTTACAATGAGCAGTTCTTC.

The CDR3 DNA is TGTGCCAGCAGCTCTGGACAGGGTGGGGTGACAGATACGCAGTATTTT. Translated: CASSSGQGGVTDTQYF. V is TRBV13 and J is TRBJ2-3, with TRBD1 identical over 8 bases. The length of the CDR3 is 16 residues. The trim removed 4 bases at V and 3 bases at J, leaving 9 bases unmatched. Looked up from germline, CDR1 is PRHDT and CDR2 is FYEKMQ (reference sequence).